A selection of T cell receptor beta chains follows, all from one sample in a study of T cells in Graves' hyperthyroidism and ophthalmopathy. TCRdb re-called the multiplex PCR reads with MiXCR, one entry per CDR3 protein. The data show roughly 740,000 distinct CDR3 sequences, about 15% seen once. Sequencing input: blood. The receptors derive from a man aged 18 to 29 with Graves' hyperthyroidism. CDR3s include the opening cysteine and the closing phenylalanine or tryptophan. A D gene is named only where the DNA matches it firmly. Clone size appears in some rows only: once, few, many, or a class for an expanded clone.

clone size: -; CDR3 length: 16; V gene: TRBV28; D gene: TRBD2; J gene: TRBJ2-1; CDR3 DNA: TGTGCCAGCAGCGATGATCTAGCGGGAGTCGTGGATGAGCAGTTCTTC; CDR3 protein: CASSDDLAGVVDEQFF
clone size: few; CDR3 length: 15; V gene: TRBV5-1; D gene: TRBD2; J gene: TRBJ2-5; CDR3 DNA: TGCGCCAGCAGCTTGTCGCGGGGGGACGAAGAGACCCAGTACTTC; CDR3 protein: CASSLSRGDEETQYF
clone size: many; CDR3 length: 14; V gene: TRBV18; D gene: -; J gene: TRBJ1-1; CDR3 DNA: TGTGCCAGCTCACCAATGACCGGGGCCCCGTCGGCTTTCTTT; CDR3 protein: CASSPMTGAPSAFF
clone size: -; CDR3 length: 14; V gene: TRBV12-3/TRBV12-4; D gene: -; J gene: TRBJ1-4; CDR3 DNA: TGTGCCAGCACCCTCGGGGCAGAGAATGAAAAACTGTTTTTT; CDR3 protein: CASTLGAENEKLFF
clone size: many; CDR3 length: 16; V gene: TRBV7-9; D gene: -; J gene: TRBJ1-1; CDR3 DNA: TGTGCCAGCAGCCCTCGCATCGTTGGCGGGGAGAAGGATGCTTTCTTT; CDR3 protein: CASSPRIVGGEKDAFF
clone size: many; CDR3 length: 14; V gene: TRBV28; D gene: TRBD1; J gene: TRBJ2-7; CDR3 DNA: TGTGCCAGCAGATCTCCGGGACAGGGCGGCGAGCAGTACTTC; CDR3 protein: CASRSPGQGGEQYF
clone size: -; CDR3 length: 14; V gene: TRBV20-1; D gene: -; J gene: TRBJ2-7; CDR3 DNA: TGCAGTGCTAGAGATTTCCGTAGCTCCTACGAGCAGTACTTC; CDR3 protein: CSARDFRSSYEQYF
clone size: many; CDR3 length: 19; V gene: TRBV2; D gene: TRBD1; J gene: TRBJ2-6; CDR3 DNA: TGTGCCAGCAGTGTCCCCCGGACAGGGATGATCTCTGGGGCCAACGTCCTGACTTTC; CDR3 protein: CASSVPRTGMISGANVLTF
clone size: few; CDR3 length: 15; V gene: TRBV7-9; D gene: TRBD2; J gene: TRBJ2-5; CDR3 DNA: TGTGCCAGCAGCTTCTCAACACTCGCTAGCGGCCGCCAGTACTTC; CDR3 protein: CASSFSTLASGRQYF
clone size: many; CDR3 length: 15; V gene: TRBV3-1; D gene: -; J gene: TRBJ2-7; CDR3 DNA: TGTGCCAGCAGCCAAGAAACGTACAGCTCCTACGAGCAGTACTTC; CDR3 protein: CASSQETYSSYEQYF
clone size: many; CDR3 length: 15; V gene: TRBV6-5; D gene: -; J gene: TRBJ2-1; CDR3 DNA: TGTGCCAGCAGTTACTCGTATTCTAGATACAATGAGCAGTTCTTC; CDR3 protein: CASSYSYSRYNEQFF
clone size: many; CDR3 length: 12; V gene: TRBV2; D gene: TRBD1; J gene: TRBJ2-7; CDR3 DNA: TGTGCCACCAAAGACAGGGATGTCGAGCAGTACTTC; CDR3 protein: CATKDRDVEQYF
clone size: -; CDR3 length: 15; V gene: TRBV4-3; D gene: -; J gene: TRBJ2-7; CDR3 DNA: TGCGCCAGCAGCCAAGATGGGACAAGGGAGTGGGAGCAGTACTTC; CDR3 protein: CASSQDGTREWEQYF
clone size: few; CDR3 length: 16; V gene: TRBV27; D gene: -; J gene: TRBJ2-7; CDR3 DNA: TGTGCCAGCAGTCGAGGTGCCGCGGGACGACCCTACGAGCAGTACTTC; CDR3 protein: CASSRGAAGRPYEQYF
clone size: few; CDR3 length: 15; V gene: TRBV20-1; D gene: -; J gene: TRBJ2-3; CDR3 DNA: TGCAGTGCTAGAGATTCATGGGCTAGCACAGATACGCAGTATTTT; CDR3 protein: CSARDSWASTDTQYF
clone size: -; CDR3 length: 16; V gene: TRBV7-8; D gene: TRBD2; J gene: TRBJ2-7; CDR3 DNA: TGTGCCAGCAGCCCCCCCCTAGCGGGAGGGTCCCACGAGCAGTACTTC; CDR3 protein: CASSPPLAGGSHEQYF
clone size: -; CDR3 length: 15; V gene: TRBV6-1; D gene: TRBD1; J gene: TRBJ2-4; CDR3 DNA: TGTGCCAGCAGTGGGACAGGGTCAGGGAGGAACATTCAGTACTTC; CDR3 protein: CASSGTGSGRNIQYF
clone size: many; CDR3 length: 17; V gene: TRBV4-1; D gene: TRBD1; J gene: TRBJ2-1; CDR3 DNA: TGCGCCAGCAGCATCCGACTCGGGACAGGGTCCTACAATGAGCAGTTCTTC; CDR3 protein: CASSIRLGTGSYNEQFF
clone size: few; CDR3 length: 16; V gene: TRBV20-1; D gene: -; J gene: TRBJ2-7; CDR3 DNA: TGCAGTGCTAGAGAGGGGGGCCAGGGGAGGACCTACGAGCAGTACTTC; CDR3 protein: CSAREGGQGRTYEQYF
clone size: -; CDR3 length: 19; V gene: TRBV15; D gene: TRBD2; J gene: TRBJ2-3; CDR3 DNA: TGTGCCACCAGCAGAGATGAAGGTGGACTAGCGGATAGCACAGATACGCAGTATTTT; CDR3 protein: CATSRDEGGLADSTDTQYF
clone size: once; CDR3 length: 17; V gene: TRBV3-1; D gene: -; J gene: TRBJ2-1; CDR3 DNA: TGTGCCAGCAGCCGACCATCTAGCAACCACCGACCCAATGAGCAGTTCTTC; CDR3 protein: CASSRPSSNHRPNEQFF
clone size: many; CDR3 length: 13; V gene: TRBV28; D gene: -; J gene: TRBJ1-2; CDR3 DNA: TGTGCCAGCAGCCAGAGTCCACCCTATGGCTACACCTTC; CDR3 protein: CASSQSPPYGYTF